The clone carrying this T cell receptor beta chain appeared a few times. For the second PCR, which ran for about 7 to 11 cycles, a sample-barcoded 5' primer and a J-beta primer mix were used. MiXCR was run by TCRdb on the 5' RACE reads, yielding one entry per CDR3 protein. Of almost 800,000 distinct CDR3 sequences in the sample, 55% to 70% were seen once. The data derive from a study of blood T cells in healthy people across ages. Across the study: Template switching retrieved approximately one barcoded beta molecule for each two T cells.

Germline assignment: CDR1 LNHNV and CDR2 YYDKDF (reference sequence). CDR3 size: 16 residues. V lost 1 base and J lost 2, with 12 bases in between. The origin of this receptor is a man aged 25 to 40 in good health. This sequence joins TRBV15 and TRBJ1-5; D not certain. The sample taken for sequencing was blood. The CDR3 region has the DNA TGTGCCACCAGCAGAGGCCCGGGGAGAGGCAATCAGCCCCAGCATTTT. Translated: CATSRGPGRGNQPQHF.